Following are 13 T cell receptor beta chains from one sample sequenced in a study of blood T cells in healthy people across ages. The authors ran a second PCR of about 6 to 11 cycles using a sample-barcoded 5' primer and a J-beta primer mix. From the 5' RACE reads, TCRdb called clonotypes with MiXCR, one entry per CDR3 protein. The sample carries some 790,000 distinct CDR3 sequences, more than 25% recorded once. Sequencing was performed on blood. The source is a woman of 80 years or more in good health.

The CDR3 region has the DNA TGTGCCAGCATTCGGGGCAGGGGTAACTATGGCTACACCTTC. Its translation is CASIRGRGNYGYTF. The gene calls are TRBV12-3 or TRBV12-4 and TRBJ1-2; D is possibly TRBD1 (6 bases). Trimming removed 7 bases at V and 1 base at J, with 13 bases between. The CDR3 has 14 amino acids.

In its sample, this clonotype was seen many times. The rearrangement joins TRBV12-3 or TRBV12-4 to TRBJ1-5; D call uncertain. V gave up 6 bases and J gave up 0 bases, with 18 bases separating them. This CDR3 spans 17 amino acids. In nucleotides, the CDR3 is TGTGCCAGCAGACCCGACGGGCAGATCCCTAGCAATCAGCCCCAGCATTTT. This translates into CASRPDGQIPSNQPQHF.

The genes are TRBV16 and TRBJ1-2; no clear D gene. Trimming took off 0 bases at V and 2 bases at J, with 10 bases between the two ends. This CDR3 spans 15 amino acids. The germline V gene has CDR1 KGHSY and CDR2 FQNENV. The CDR3 sequence is CASSQSRPINYGYTF. The CDR3 nucleotides read TGTGCCAGCAGCCAATCTCGACCGATCAACTATGGCTACACCTTC.

The chain is built from TRBV6-1 and TRBJ2-3, with D tentatively TRBD2 (6 bases). Trimming shortened V by 2 bases and J by 0 bases, and 12 bases separated the two germline ends. Germline lookup yields CDR1 MNHNS and CDR2 SASEGT. The length of the CDR3 is 16 residues. The CDR3 bases are TGTGCCAGCAGTGAAATTAGGGCGGGGAGCACAGATACGCAGTATTTT. Translation gives CASSEIRAGSTDTQYF.

Many counts were recorded for this clonotype. The V call is TRBV7-9, the J call TRBJ2-1, with 7 bases matching TRBD1. The junction had 8 bases not matched to a gene; V was cut back by 9 bases and J by 3 bases. In germline, CDR1 is SEHNR, CDR2 FQNEAQ (reference sequence). CDR3 size: 14 residues. The CDR3 nucleotides read TGTGCCAGTAATTCGGGACAGCTCTACAATGAGCAGTTCTTC. Residues: CASNSGQLYNEQFF.

The CDR3 DNA reads TGTGCCAGTAGTATCTCAGTGACACAAGAGCCCCAGTTCTTC. Protein: CASSISVTQEPQFF. The V gene is TRBV11-2, the J gene TRBJ2-1, with D unclear. This CDR3 is built from 14 residues. With 9 bases removed from V and 13 bases from J, the gap between germline ends came to 25 bases. Per the germline V gene, CDR1 is SGHAT and CDR2 is FQNNGV.

The sample holds a few counts of this clonotype. The J gene is TRBJ1-5, the V gene TRBV12-3 or TRBV12-4, with D tentatively TRBD1 (6 bases). This CDR3 has 16 amino acids. The germline V and J ends were trimmed by 0 bases and 7 bases, with 16 bases remaining between them. The chain's CDR3 is CASSLALQGSEQPQHF. The CDR3 nucleotides are TGTGCCAGCAGTTTAGCTTTACAGGGTTCAGAGCAGCCCCAGCATTTT.

This chain uses TRBV7-2 with TRBJ2-2, with 7 bases lining up with TRBD1. J lost 3 bases, V lost 5 bases, and 6 bases had no gene match. CDR3 length: 15 residues. The germline gives CDR1 SGHTA, CDR2 FQGNSA. As DNA, the CDR3 is TGTGCCAGCAGCCTTTCGACAGGGCACACCGGGGAGCTGTTTTTT. Translation: CASSLSTGHTGELFF.

Regarding this clonotype: Since a much larger clone is just one base distant, this may be a read error. The rearrangement links TRBV27 to TRBJ2-4, with D possibly called TRBD1 or TRBD2 (5 bases each). This CDR3 has 16 amino acids. The germline gives CDR1 MNHEY, CDR2 SMNVEV (reference sequence). The V end was cut by 6 bases, the J end by 2 bases, with 17 bases between. CDR3 loop: CASRLDSALTKNIQYF. The DNA of the CDR3 is TGTGCCAGCAGACTAGACAGCGCCTTAACCAAAAACATTCAGTACTTC.

Turning to this clonotype: Possible read error: a much larger clone is one base away. The J gene is TRBJ2-7, the V gene TRBV20-1; D may be TRBD1 (6 bases). The DNA end lines up better with TRBJ2-5; the J call may be wrong. The CDR3 is 14 amino acids. Looked up from germline, CDR1 is DFQATT and CDR2 is SNEGSKA (reference sequence). This CDR3 is CSAPRTEGDETQYF. CDR3 sequence (DNA): TGCAGTGCTCCTCGGACCGAGGGGGACGAGACCCAGTACTTC.

As concerns this clonotype: Just one base apart from a much larger clone, this may be a read error. V and J are TRBV10-3 and TRBJ2-1; possibly TRBD2 for D (6 bases). The J call may be incorrect, as the DNA end agrees better with TRBJ2-7. Germline assignment: CDR1 ENHRY and CDR2 SYGVKD. The CDR3 loop spans 16 amino acids. The CDR3 loop is CAISRGGESSYNEQYF. The DNA for the CDR3 is TGTGCCATCAGTCGCGGCGGGGAGAGCTCCTACAATGAGCAGTACTTC.

The chain couples TRBV7-6 to TRBJ2-5, with D perhaps matching TRBD1 (6 bases). Germline CDR1 is SGHVS and CDR2 is FNYEAQ. V lost 0 bases and J 11 bases, leaving 19 bases between the germline ends. The CDR3 is 15 amino acids. For the CDR3, the DNA is TGTGCCAGCAGCTTAGCGGGGACAACCTACAATGAGCAGTACTTC. Translation: CASSLAGTTYNEQYF.

There are many counts of this clonotype. CDR3 loop: CSVVKGADTQYF. The CDR3 DNA reads TGCAGCGTTGTGAAGGGGGCAGATACGCAGTATTTT. The V call is TRBV29-1, the J call TRBJ2-3, with a weak D call TRBD1 (6 bases). The V gene lost 4 bases and the J gene lost 4 bases, with 9 bases spanning the gap. This CDR3 has 12 amino acids. Germline V gene lookup returns CDR1 SQVTM and CDR2 ANQGSEA.